This paragraph covers one T cell receptor beta chain sequence. These data originate in a study of blood T cell repertoires in COVID-19. The method was immunoSEQ multiplex PCR; TCRdb's version includes in-frame clones alone and lacks a portion of them. This sample yields around 200,000 clones, of which about 88% are seen a single time; around 4.9% belongs to the top ten. Per germline, CDR1 SGHTA and CDR2 FQGTGA. CDR3 length: 13 amino acids. V was trimmed by 3 bases and J by 4 bases, leaving 9 bases between them. The sequence was obtained from a woman of 80 years or more with acute or convalescent COVID-19. The source material was peripheral blood. J is TRBJ1-2 and V is TRBV7-3, with a possible D match to TRBD1 (6 bases). Here the CDR3 DNA reads TGTGCCAGCAGCTTTGGGGGCGGCTATGGCTACACCTTC. Translating it yields CASSFGGGYGYTF. Full variable domain (missing parts from reference TRBV7-3 and TRBJ1-2): GAGVSQTPSNKVTEKGKYVELRCDPISGHTALYWYRQSLGQGPEFLIYFQGTGAADDSGLPNDRFFAVRPEGSVSTLKIQRTERGDSAVYLCASSFGGGYGYTFGSGTRLTVV.